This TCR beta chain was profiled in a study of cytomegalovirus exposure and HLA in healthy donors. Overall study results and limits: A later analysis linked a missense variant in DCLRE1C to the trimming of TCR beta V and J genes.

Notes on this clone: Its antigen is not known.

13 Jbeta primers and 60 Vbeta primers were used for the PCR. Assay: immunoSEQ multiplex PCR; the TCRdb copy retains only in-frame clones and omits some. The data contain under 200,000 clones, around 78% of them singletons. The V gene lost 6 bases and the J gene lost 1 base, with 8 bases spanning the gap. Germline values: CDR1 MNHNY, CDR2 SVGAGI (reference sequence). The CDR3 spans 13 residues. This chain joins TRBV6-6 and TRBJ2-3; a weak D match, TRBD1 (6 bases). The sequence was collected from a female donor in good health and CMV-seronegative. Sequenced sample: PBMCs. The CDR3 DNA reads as TGTGCCAGCAGGGACAGAGGCACAGATACGCAGTATTTT. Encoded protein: CASRDRGTDTQYF.